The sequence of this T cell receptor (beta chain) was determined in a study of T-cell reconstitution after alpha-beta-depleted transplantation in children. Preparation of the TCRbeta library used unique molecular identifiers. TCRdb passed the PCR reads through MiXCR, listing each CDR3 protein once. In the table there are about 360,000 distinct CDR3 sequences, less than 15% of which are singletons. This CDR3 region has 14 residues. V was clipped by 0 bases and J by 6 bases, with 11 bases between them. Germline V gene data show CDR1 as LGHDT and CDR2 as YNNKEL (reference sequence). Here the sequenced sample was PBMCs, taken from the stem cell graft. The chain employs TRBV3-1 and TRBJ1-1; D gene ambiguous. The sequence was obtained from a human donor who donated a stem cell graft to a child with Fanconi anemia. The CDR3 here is CASSQDQARPEAFF. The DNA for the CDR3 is TGTGCCAGCAGCCAAGATCAGGCCAGACCTGAAGCTTTCTTT. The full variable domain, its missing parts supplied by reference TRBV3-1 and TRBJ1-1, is DTAVSQTPKYLVTQMGNDKSIKCEQNLGHDTMYWYKQDSKKFLKIMFSYNNKELIINETVPNRFSPKSPDKAHLNLHINSLELGDSAVYFCASSQDQARPEAFFGQGTRLTVV.